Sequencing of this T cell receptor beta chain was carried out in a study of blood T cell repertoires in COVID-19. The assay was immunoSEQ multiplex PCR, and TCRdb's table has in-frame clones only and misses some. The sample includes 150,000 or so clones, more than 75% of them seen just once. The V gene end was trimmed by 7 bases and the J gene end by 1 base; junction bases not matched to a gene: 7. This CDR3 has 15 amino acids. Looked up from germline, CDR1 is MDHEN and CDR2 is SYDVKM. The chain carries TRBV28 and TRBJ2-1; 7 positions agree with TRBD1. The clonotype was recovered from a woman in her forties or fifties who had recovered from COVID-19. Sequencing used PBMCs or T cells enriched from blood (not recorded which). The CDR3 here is CASTDRVGSYNEQFF. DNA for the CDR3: TGTGCCAGCACCGACAGGGTCGGGTCCTACAATGAGCAGTTCTTC.